One T cell receptor (beta chain) is described in this entry. Its target is not known. The sample carries other DNA sequences with the same CDR3. The germline V gene encodes CDR1 MDHEN and CDR2 SYDVKM. V lost 5 bases and J lost 4, with 6 bases in between. This CDR3 spans 11 amino acids. This entry belongs to a study of shared clonotypes between healthy human individuals. Study findings and constraints: The expectation was that sequencing depth would affect clonotype sharing among donors. The represented genetic and exposure-history diversity was limited by the small number of donors.

Each subset's genomic DNA was split evenly across several immunoSEQ plates. Clones were read by immunoSEQ multiplex PCR, and TCRdb kept only the in-frame ones, dropping some. The sample consists of approximately 480,000 clones, nearly 80% of them appearing once. The sequence derives from a woman aged 40 to 50 in good health. Some clones in this sample may be carry-over from other donors' samples. This rearrangement joins TRBV28 to TRBJ2-7; D unresolved. Source material: PBMCs. The CDR3 loop reads CASSLGYEQYF. The CDR3 DNA sequence: TGTGCCAGCAGTCTGGGGTACGAGCAGTACTTC.